This is a list of T cell receptor beta chains from one sample in a study of shared clonotypes between healthy human individuals. Generated by immunoSEQ multiplex PCR, the TCRdb table keeps only in-frame clones and is missing some. There are hundreds of thousands of clones in the sample; roughly 73% occur only once, and about 1.8% lies in the top ten. The source material was memory CD4+ T cells sorted from blood. The receptors here all came from a woman in her 30s in good health. CDR3s include the opening cysteine and the closing phenylalanine or tryptophan. D genes are given only for firm matches. The size of a clone is reported for some rows only, either as once, few or many, or as a class for expanded clones.

TRBJ2-1	NA	TRBV28	NA	TGTGCCAGCACCCGCGTCCTAAGGGGGAATGAGCAGTTCTTC	CASTRVLRGNEQFF
TRBJ2-7	TRBD1	TRBV4-1	NA	TGCGCCAGCAGCGAAATCGGGACAGGGGGTATTCACGAGCAGTACTTC	CASSEIGTGGIHEQYF
TRBJ1-6	NA	TRBV4-1	NA	TGCGCCAGCAGCCAAGCAAGCGTGGGGGCTTCTTCACCCCTCCACTTT	CASSQASVGASSPLHF
TRBJ1-1	NA	TRBV5-1	few	TGCGCCAGCAGCTTGGGGTTCGCGAGTTTGAACACTGAAGCTTTCTTT	CASSLGFASLNTEAFF
TRBJ1-1	TRBD1	TRBV2	NA	TGTGCCAGCCAAGAGACAGGGATGAACACTGAAGCTTTCTTT	CASQETGMNTEAFF
TRBJ1-5	NA	TRBV4-1	once	TGCGCCAGCAGCCAAGCGGCCAACAATCAGCCCCAGCATTTT	CASSQAANNQPQHF
TRBJ2-1	NA	TRBV4-1	NA	TGCGCCAGCAGCCGGGTGGGAGCCGACAATGAGCAGTTCTTC	CASSRVGADNEQFF
TRBJ1-1	TRBD1	TRBV15	NA	TGTGCCACCAGCAGAGATTGGGTTGGAGGGGGCGGTGAAGCTTTCTTT	CATSRDWVGGGGEAFF
TRBJ1-5	NA	TRBV29-1	NA	TGCAGCGTTGAAGATCCTCCGGGGGGCATAGGTCAGCCCCAGCATTTT	CSVEDPPGGIGQPQHF
TRBJ1-4	NA	TRBV5-6	NA	TGTGCCAGCAGCTTACAGGCCCGTGAAAAACTGTTTTTT	CASSLQAREKLFF
TRBJ2-2	NA	TRBV11-2	once	TGTGCCAGCAGGGAGGCGACTTCTCTTATCAACACCGGGGAGCTGTTTTTT	CASREATSLINTGELFF
TRBJ1-1	NA	TRBV2	many	TGTGCCAGCAGTGACAGGGAGCGGTTTGACACTGAAGCTTTCTTT	CASSDRERFDTEAFF
TRBJ2-7	NA	TRBV7-9	few	TGTGCCAGCAGCCCAACGGGGGATCCGCAGTACTTC	CASSPTGDPQYF
TRBJ2-2	TRBD2	TRBV2	NA	TGTGCCAGGAGGGCTAGCGGGAGTACGAACACCGGGGAGCTGTTTTTT	CARRASGSTNTGELFF
TRBJ2-7	NA	TRBV27	NA	TGTGCCAGCAGCCCTCCTGCCGCGGGGTCCTACGAGCAGTACTTC	CASSPPAAGSYEQYF
TRBJ2-7	NA	TRBV20-1	few	TGCAGTGCTAGAGCAGGCTACGAGCAGTACTTC	CSARAGYEQYF
TRBJ2-7	TRBD2	TRBV6-1	NA	TGTGCCAGCAGTCAAACCGGGAGGCCCTCCTACGAGCAGTACTTC	CASSQTGRPSYEQYF
TRBJ2-7	NA	TRBV30	once	TGTGCCTGGAGTGTACTACGGCAGAGTTTAGGGTACGAGCAGTACTTC	CAWSVLRQSLGYEQYF
TRBJ2-1	NA	TRBV14	NA	TGTGCCAGCAGCCCCTGGGTAGCGTCCTACAATGAGCAGTTCTTC	CASSPWVASYNEQFF
TRBJ2-1	NA	TRBV11-1	NA	TGTGCCAGCAGCTCCCGGGAGATCTCCTACAATGAGCAGTTCTTC	CASSSREISYNEQFF
TRBJ2-7	NA	TRBV11-2	NA	TGTGCCAGCAGCTCCGACCCGACCCGGTCCTACGAGCAGTACTTC	CASSSDPTRSYEQYF
TRBJ1-5	TRBD1	TRBV6-4	NA	TGTGCCAGCAGTGCGGGGACAGTCAATCAGCCCCAGCATTTT	CASSAGTVNQPQHF
TRBJ2-2	NA	TRBV5-1	NA	TGCGCCAGCAGGGGACTCCAGAACACCGGGGAGCTGTTTTTT	CASRGLQNTGELFF
TRBJ2-3	NA	TRBV28	once	TGTGCCAGCAGTGTACTCACAGATACGCAGTATTTT	CASSVLTDTQYF
TRBJ1-5	NA	TRBV21-1	NA	TGTGCCAGCATGCACGAGGGCAATCAGCCCCAGCATTTT	CASMHEGNQPQHF
TRBJ2-1	TRBD2	TRBV28	NA	TGTGCCAGCAGTTTCAAACTAGTGGGGCGGGAGAGAATTGGTGAGCAGTTCTTC	CASSFKLVGRERIGEQFF
TRBJ1-2	NA	TRBV2	NA	TGTGCCAGCAGTGAAGCCGGGGGAAGACGGGGCTACACCTTC	CASSEAGGRRGYTF
TRBJ2-7	NA	TRBV6-1	NA	TGTGCCAGCAGTGCGGACAGAATCTCCTACGAGCAGTACTTC	CASSADRISYEQYF
TRBJ2-7	NA	TRBV4-1	NA	TGCGCCAGCAGCCCCGGGACCACCGCCTACGAGCAGTACTTC	CASSPGTTAYEQYF
TRBJ2-7	NA	TRBV9	NA	TGTGCCAGCAGCAACTGGGCGAACGAGCAGTACTTC	CASSNWANEQYF
TRBJ1-1	NA	TRBV18	few	TGTGCCAGCTCACCTCCGCCAGGGTGGACTGAAGCTTTCTTT	CASSPPPGWTEAFF
TRBJ1-1	NA	TRBV16	NA	TGTGCCAGCAGCCAATCAATAAGGGGAGAGACTGAAGCTTTCTTT	CASSQSIRGETEAFF
TRBJ2-2	NA	TRBV7-3	NA	TGTGCCAGCAGCTTATGGGGGTCGGCGAACACCGGGGAGCTGTTTTTT	CASSLWGSANTGELFF
TRBJ1-1	NA	TRBV5-4	NA	TGTGCCAGCAGGTTAAATGTAGGACAAACACAGGAAGCTTTCTTT	CASRLNVGQTQEAFF
TRBJ2-2	TRBD1	TRBV10-3	once	TGTGCCATCAGACCCGGGACAGGGGAGTTGAACACCGGGGAGCTGTTTTTT	CAIRPGTGELNTGELFF
TRBJ2-1	NA	TRBV29-1	NA	TGCAGCGTGCGTAGCAGGAATGAGCAGTTCTTC	CSVRSRNEQFF
TRBJ1-1	NA	TRBV19	many	TGTGCCAGTAGTCCTTCGAACACCCGATCCACTGAAGCTTTCTTT	CASSPSNTRSTEAFF
TRBJ1-2	NA	TRBV7-9	few	TGTGCCAGCAGCTTAGTATTGGCAGGACCAGACAATAACTATGGCTACACCTTC	CASSLVLAGPDNNYGYTF
TRBJ2-5	NA	TRBV27	NA	TGTGCCAGCAGTAAAAGTAAGGGGGAGACCCAGTACTTC	CASSKSKGETQYF
TRBJ2-1	NA	TRBV5-5	NA	TGTGCCAGCAGCAAAGGGACGGAGCTAAATGAGCAGTTCTTC	CASSKGTELNEQFF
TRBJ1-1	NA	TRBV6-5	NA	TGTGCCAGCAGTTACGAGGCAGGGAGTGAAGCTTTCTTT	CASSYEAGSEAFF
TRBJ2-1	NA	TRBV5-1	NA	TGCGCCAGCAGCTTGGACAGCCTCTCCTACAATGAGCAGTTCTTC	CASSLDSLSYNEQFF
TRBJ1-1	NA	TRBV30	NA	TGTGCCTGGAGTGTGCAGGGAAGAACTGAAGCTTTCTTT	CAWSVQGRTEAFF
TRBJ2-1	NA	TRBV7-2	NA	TGTGCCAGCAGGAGAGGGATAAACGACAATGAGCAGTTCTTC	CASRRGINDNEQFF
TRBJ1-6	NA	TRBV28	few	TGTGCCAGCAGCGGGGGGCGCCTCACCCTCCACTTT	CASSGGRLTLHF
TRBJ1-2	TRBD1	TRBV28	NA	TGTGCCAGCAGTTCCCGGACAGGAGCCAATTATGGCTACACCTTC	CASSSRTGANYGYTF
TRBJ2-2	NA	TRBV18	NA	TGTGCCAGCTCACCAAAGGGGGAAAACGGGGAGCTGTTTTTT	CASSPKGENGELFF
TRBJ1-3	NA	TRBV21-1	NA	TGTGCCAGCAGCAAAGTGATCCGACAGACCTCTGGAAACACCATATATTTT	CASSKVIRQTSGNTIYF
TRBJ1-5	TRBD1	TRBV6-1	NA	TGTGCCAGCAGTGATAAGGGGGCTAGTCAGCCCCAGCATTTT	CASSDKGASQPQHF
TRBJ1-4	NA	TRBV7-9	NA	TGTGCCAGCAGCTTGGAAGCGACTAATGAAAAACTGTTTTTT	CASSLEATNEKLFF